Listed below are T cell receptor beta chains from one sample, sequenced in a study of shared clonotypes between healthy human individuals. Assay used: immunoSEQ multiplex PCR; TCRdb lists only in-frame clones, some missing. Among about 820,000 clones listed, 90% to 95% were seen once. Material for sequencing was naive CD8+ T cells sorted from blood. The receptors were sampled from a young man in good health. The CDR3 runs from the conserved cysteine through the conserved F or W. The D gene is left open where the match is weak. Rows may omit the clone size; those that give it use once, few, many or a size class.

d_call: .; v_call: TRBV4-3; j_call: TRBJ2-2; clone_size: .; cdr3_nt: TGCGCCAGCAGCCAAGATCTGGGGACTGTCACCGGGGAGCTGTTTTTT; cdr3_aa: CASSQDLGTVTGELFF
d_call: .; v_call: TRBV27; j_call: TRBJ2-7; clone_size: .; cdr3_nt: TGTGCCAGCAGTTTGAACAGGCTTAACGAGCAGTACTTC; cdr3_aa: CASSLNRLNEQYF
d_call: .; v_call: TRBV6-4; j_call: TRBJ1-1; clone_size: .; cdr3_nt: TGTGCCAGCAGTGACTCGAACGGAGGGAACACTGAAGCTTTCTTT; cdr3_aa: CASSDSNGGNTEAFF
d_call: TRBD1; v_call: TRBV7-3; j_call: TRBJ2-7; clone_size: .; cdr3_nt: TGTGCCAGCAGCCCGGGACAGGGCCCCTACGAGCAGTACTTC; cdr3_aa: CASSPGQGPYEQYF
d_call: .; v_call: TRBV11-2; j_call: TRBJ1-2; clone_size: .; cdr3_nt: TGTGCCAGCAGCCAAAGATGGGGGCCCGTCTATGGCTACACCTTC; cdr3_aa: CASSQRWGPVYGYTF
d_call: TRBD2; v_call: TRBV10-2; j_call: TRBJ2-7; clone_size: .; cdr3_nt: TGCGCCAGCAGCGGGACTAGCGGGAGGGGCGAGCAGTACTTC; cdr3_aa: CASSGTSGRGEQYF
d_call: TRBD2; v_call: TRBV29-1; j_call: TRBJ2-7; clone_size: .; cdr3_nt: TGCAGCGTCATAGCGGGACTCTACGAGCAGTACTTC; cdr3_aa: CSVIAGLYEQYF
d_call: TRBD1; v_call: TRBV25-1; j_call: TRBJ2-1; clone_size: .; cdr3_nt: TGTGCCAGCAGGGGACAGCTGAGCTCCTACAATGAGCAGTTCTTC; cdr3_aa: CASRGQLSSYNEQFF
d_call: .; v_call: TRBV6-5; j_call: TRBJ2-2; clone_size: .; cdr3_nt: TGTGCCAGCAGTTATTTCGGGGAGCTGTTTTTT; cdr3_aa: CASSYFGELFF
d_call: TRBD1; v_call: TRBV10-3; j_call: TRBJ2-7; clone_size: .; cdr3_nt: TGTGCCATCAGTGACCTGCCGGACAGGGATCCCTACGAGCAGTACTTC; cdr3_aa: CAISDLPDRDPYEQYF
d_call: TRBD1; v_call: TRBV5-1; j_call: TRBJ1-1; clone_size: few; cdr3_nt: TGCGCCAGCCAAGCTTGGAACGGACAGGGTCCGCCTGAAGCTTTCTTT; cdr3_aa: CASQAWNGQGPPEAFF
d_call: .; v_call: TRBV5-1; j_call: TRBJ1-1; clone_size: .; cdr3_nt: TGCGCCAGCAGCTTGCGGGGCTCTGGGACTGAAGCTTTCTTT; cdr3_aa: CASSLRGSGTEAFF
d_call: .; v_call: TRBV28; j_call: TRBJ2-7; clone_size: .; cdr3_nt: TGTGCCAGCAGTTTTATGGGGGGCGCGTGGGAGCAGTACTTC; cdr3_aa: CASSFMGGAWEQYF
d_call: .; v_call: TRBV27; j_call: TRBJ2-1; clone_size: .; cdr3_nt: TGTGCCAGCAGTTTGATGGGTTCCAGCTACAATGAGCAGTTCTTC; cdr3_aa: CASSLMGSSYNEQFF
d_call: TRBD1; v_call: TRBV19; j_call: TRBJ1-5; clone_size: .; cdr3_nt: TGTGCCAGTAGTATTAGCGGGACAGGGGGCAATCAGCCCCAGCATTTT; cdr3_aa: CASSISGTGGNQPQHF
d_call: .; v_call: TRBV10-3; j_call: TRBJ2-1; clone_size: .; cdr3_nt: TGTGCCATCAGTGGCGGCAGGGGTAACTACAATGAGCAGTTCTTC; cdr3_aa: CAISGGRGNYNEQFF
d_call: TRBD1; v_call: TRBV28; j_call: TRBJ2-7; clone_size: .; cdr3_nt: TGTGCCAGCAGAACCGACAGGGGGTCCGACGAGCAGTACTTC; cdr3_aa: CASRTDRGSDEQYF
d_call: TRBD2; v_call: TRBV6-5; j_call: TRBJ2-7; clone_size: .; cdr3_nt: TGTGCCAGCAGTTACGGGCTAGCGGGAGTGTACGAGCAGTACTTC; cdr3_aa: CASSYGLAGVYEQYF